This is a list of T cell receptor beta chains from one sample in a study of cytomegalovirus exposure and HLA in healthy donors. Clones were read by immunoSEQ multiplex PCR, and TCRdb kept only the in-frame ones, dropping some. There are over 100,000 clones in the sample, with approximately 6.2% held by the top ten. The sample taken for sequencing was PBMCs. The receptors come from a man aged 35 to 55 in good health and CMV-seropositive. Both conserved end residues are part of each CDR3. Fields, in order: V gene, J gene, D gene, CDR3 DNA, CDR3 protein. D genes are given only for firm matches.

V: TRBV18
J: TRBJ1-3
D: TRBD1
DNA: TGTGCCAGCTCACCACCGGGACAGGCGAATGGAAACACCATATATTTT
CDR3: CASSPPGQANGNTIYF

V: TRBV7-9
J: TRBJ2-3
D: NA
DNA: TGTGCCAGCAGCCCCCCTACTAATACGCAGTATTTT
CDR3: CASSPPTNTQYF

V: TRBV4-1
J: TRBJ2-2
D: NA
DNA: TGCGCCAGCAGCCAAGAAGGGGACTCCGGGTCACAACCCGGGGAGCTGTTTTTT
CDR3: CASSQEGDSGSQPGELFF

V: TRBV4-2
J: TRBJ2-7
D: NA
DNA: TGTGCCAGCAGTCAGGGATCCTACGAGCAGTACTTC
CDR3: CASSQGSYEQYF

V: TRBV7-9
J: TRBJ2-2
D: NA
DNA: TGTGCCAGCAGCCCTCCAGGAGGAAGCGGGGAGCTGTTTTTT
CDR3: CASSPPGGSGELFF

V: TRBV29-1
J: TRBJ1-2
D: TRBD1
DNA: TGCAGCGTTGAAGTTTATGGACAGGGGTACGCTGGCTACACCTTC
CDR3: CSVEVYGQGYAGYTF

V: TRBV7-9
J: TRBJ2-7
D: NA
DNA: TGTGCCAGCAGCCCCCGGAGTCGGAGCGAGCAGTACTTC
CDR3: CASSPRSRSEQYF

V: TRBV6-5
J: TRBJ1-2
D: NA
DNA: TGTGCCAGCAGCCGGACTCCCGTGAGAGGCTACACCTTC
CDR3: CASSRTPVRGYTF

V: TRBV10-3
J: TRBJ2-7
D: NA
DNA: TGTGCCATCAGTGATCTGGAGAACGAGCAGTACTTC
CDR3: CAISDLENEQYF

V: TRBV29-1
J: TRBJ2-1
D: TRBD1
DNA: TGCAGCGGGGACAGGTCCAATGAGCAGTTCTTC
CDR3: CSGDRSNEQFF

V: TRBV7-2
J: TRBJ1-3
D: NA
DNA: TGTGCCAGCAGCTTTCCGAGCTCTGGAAACACCATATATTTT
CDR3: CASSFPSSGNTIYF

V: TRBV19
J: TRBJ1-2
D: NA
DNA: TGTGCCAGTAGTGCCCTTGCGACTCGAGGATTGTCTAACTATGGCTACACCTTC
CDR3: CASSALATRGLSNYGYTF

V: TRBV5-6
J: TRBJ2-1
D: NA
DNA: TGTGCCAGCAGCTTCGCCCCGAGCTCCTACAATGAGCAGTTCTTC
CDR3: CASSFAPSSYNEQFF

V: TRBV5-1
J: TRBJ1-2
D: NA
DNA: TGCGCCAGCAGCTTGGTACAGGGAGGGGGCTACACCTTC
CDR3: CASSLVQGGGYTF

V: TRBV5-6
J: TRBJ2-3
D: TRBD2
DNA: TGTGCCAGCAGTTTCCTGGGACTAGCGGCTAGCACAGATACGCAGTATTTT
CDR3: CASSFLGLAASTDTQYF

V: TRBV30
J: TRBJ1-1
D: NA
DNA: TGTGCCTGGACGTGGGGGGGGAGTGAAGCTTTCTTT
CDR3: CAWTWGGSEAFF

V: TRBV4-1
J: TRBJ2-7
D: TRBD1
DNA: TGCGCCAGCAGCCATCACCGGGACAGTTCCTACGAGCAGTACTTC
CDR3: CASSHHRDSSYEQYF

V: TRBV5-4
J: TRBJ2-1
D: NA
DNA: TGTGCCAGCAGCTTACAGGGAGCCGGGAATGAGCAGTTCTTC
CDR3: CASSLQGAGNEQFF

V: TRBV11-2
J: TRBJ2-7
D: TRBD2
DNA: TGTGCCAGCAGCTCTAGCGGGAGTGAGGGGGAGCAGTACTTC
CDR3: CASSSSGSEGEQYF

V: TRBV28
J: TRBJ1-5
D: NA
DNA: TGTGCCAGCAGTTTGAGACAGGTTAGCAATCAGCCCCAGCATTTT
CDR3: CASSLRQVSNQPQHF

V: TRBV29-1
J: TRBJ2-6
D: TRBD1
DNA: TGCAGCGTTGGAGGGACAGGGGCTCTCTCTGGGGCCAACGTCCTGACTTTC
CDR3: CSVGGTGALSGANVLTF

V: TRBV19
J: TRBJ2-7
D: NA
DNA: TGTGCCAGTAGTTACTTACAGGGATACGAGCAGTACTTC
CDR3: CASSYLQGYEQYF

V: TRBV6-1
J: TRBJ1-4
D: NA
DNA: TGTGCCAGCAGTGAAGCCCAGGGGACACTCGAAAAACTGTTTTTT
CDR3: CASSEAQGTLEKLFF

V: TRBV19
J: TRBJ1-5
D: NA
DNA: TGTGCCAGTAGTATAGTACAGACGAACAATCAGCCCCAGCATTTT
CDR3: CASSIVQTNNQPQHF

V: TRBV19
J: TRBJ1-1
D: NA
DNA: TGTGCCAGTGGGTGGCAGGGGATGAACACTGAAGCTTTCTTT
CDR3: CASGWQGMNTEAFF

V: TRBV2
J: TRBJ1-4
D: TRBD1
DNA: TGTGCCAGCAGTGTGACAGGGGGTTATGAAAAACTGTTTTTT
CDR3: CASSVTGGYEKLFF

V: TRBV15
J: TRBJ2-7
D: TRBD2
DNA: TGTGCCACCAGCAGGGGACTGGCGGGCGGGAGGGGGTACGAGCAGTACTTC
CDR3: CATSRGLAGGRGYEQYF

V: TRBV4-1
J: TRBJ2-6
D: NA
DNA: TGCGCCAGCAGCCTTTTCCTGGCGGCAGGGAATGGGGCCAACGTCCTGACTTTC
CDR3: CASSLFLAAGNGANVLTF

V: TRBV5-6
J: TRBJ2-7
D: NA
DNA: TGTGCCAGCAGCCCATCTGGAGAATCCTACGAGCAGTACTTC
CDR3: CASSPSGESYEQYF

V: TRBV7-9
J: TRBJ2-7
D: TRBD1
DNA: TGTGCCAGCAGCTCATTGAGGACAGGGGACGCCTACGAGCAGTACTTC
CDR3: CASSSLRTGDAYEQYF

V: TRBV19
J: TRBJ1-5
D: NA
DNA: TGTGCCAGTAGTAGGGACTACTTCAATCAGCCCCAGCATTTT
CDR3: CASSRDYFNQPQHF

V: TRBV7-8
J: TRBJ1-1
D: NA
DNA: TGTGCCAGCAGCTTAGAAACAGGTCGGAGTCGAGAAGCTTTCTTT
CDR3: CASSLETGRSREAFF

V: TRBV6-5
J: TRBJ2-7
D: TRBD2
DNA: TGTGCCAGCGGGGAGGGCTCCCACGAGCAGTACTTC
CDR3: CASGEGSHEQYF

V: TRBV11-3
J: TRBJ2-7
D: NA
DNA: TGTGCCAGCAGCTTAGACGGTTACGAGCAGTACTTC
CDR3: CASSLDGYEQYF

V: TRBV27
J: TRBJ2-3
D: NA
DNA: TGTGCCAGCAGTGACCGGACTCGTAGCACAGATACGCAGTATTTT
CDR3: CASSDRTRSTDTQYF

V: TRBV10-2
J: TRBJ1-1
D: TRBD1
DNA: TGCGCCAGCAGACTACAGGGGCAGATGAACACTGAAGCTTTCTTT
CDR3: CASRLQGQMNTEAFF

V: TRBV5-1
J: TRBJ2-7
D: NA
DNA: TGCGCCAGCAGCTTGTCCGGGACATGGGGTGTCGAGCAGTACTTC
CDR3: CASSLSGTWGVEQYF

V: TRBV20-1
J: TRBJ2-3
D: NA
DNA: TGCAGTGCTAGGCCTGCGGATACGCAGTATTTT
CDR3: CSARPADTQYF

V: TRBV5-1
J: TRBJ1-1
D: NA
DNA: TGCGCCAGCAGCTTGGAGCAGGTCCCTGAAGCTTTCTTT
CDR3: CASSLEQVPEAFF

V: TRBV28
J: TRBJ2-7
D: NA
DNA: TGTGCCAGCAGTTTGACCGTAAGACCAACGGGGGTCGAGCAGTACTTC
CDR3: CASSLTVRPTGVEQYF

V: TRBV30
J: TRBJ1-5
D: NA
DNA: TGTGCCTGGACCCCAGGGGGCAATCAGCCCCAGCATTTT
CDR3: CAWTPGGNQPQHF

V: TRBV11-1
J: TRBJ2-1
D: NA
DNA: TGTGCCAGCAGCTTAGCGCAGGGCGTGGAGCAGTTCTTC
CDR3: CASSLAQGVEQFF

V: TRBV5-6
J: TRBJ1-4
D: NA
DNA: TGTGCCAGCAGCTTGGCCCGGTCTGAAAAACTGTTTTTT
CDR3: CASSLARSEKLFF

V: TRBV7-9
J: TRBJ1-4
D: NA
DNA: TGTGCCAGCAGCCCATGGGGGGCTAATGAAAAACTGTTTTTT
CDR3: CASSPWGANEKLFF

V: TRBV2
J: TRBJ1-3
D: NA
DNA: TGTGCCAGCAGTTCGACAGGAGCATCTGGAAACACCATATATTTT
CDR3: CASSSTGASGNTIYF

V: TRBV7-9
J: TRBJ2-5
D: NA
DNA: TGTGCCAGCAGCTTCGGCGGGGAATCGTACTTC
CDR3: CASSFGGESYF

V: TRBV9
J: TRBJ2-7
D: TRBD2
DNA: TGTGCCAGCAGCTCTAGCGGGACTAGCATAGGGGAGCAGTACTTC
CDR3: CASSSSGTSIGEQYF

V: TRBV7-2
J: TRBJ2-1
D: TRBD2
DNA: TGTGCCAGCAGCTTAGCCGGGACTAGCTCCTACAATGAGCAGTTCTTC
CDR3: CASSLAGTSSYNEQFF